Below, one T cell receptor (beta chain) is given with its context. Its target is not known. The data were obtained in a study of T cell repertoires in cytomegalovirus infection. The wider study: In public TCR beta signatures, there were indications of both CMV infection and matching HLA type. Study-wide results and caveats: CMV-specific TCR beta clonotypes restricted by HLA-C were the ones dominating the ex vivo response. The cumulative frequency of public TCR beta families distinguished individuals who carried CMV together with the relevant HLA.

V trimming: 3 bases; J trimming: 8 bases; junction bases outside the gene matches: 11. Germline assignment: CDR1 MGHRA and CDR2 YSYEKL. The length of the CDR3 is 15 residues. Each CDR3 protein is one row after TCRdb ran MiXCR on the reads. The sample has about 360,000 distinct CDR3 sequences; 15% to 20% are singletons. This TCR derives from a human donor in good health (CMV status not recorded). Some clones in this sample may be carry-over from other donors' samples. The chain combines TRBV4-1 with TRBJ1-1, with TRBD1 matching 8 bases. Material for sequencing was PBMCs. CDR3 protein: CASSQGKTGGKEAFF. The CDR3, as DNA: TGCGCCAGCAGCCAGGGAAAAACAGGGGGTAAAGAAGCTTTCTTT.